The 17 T cell receptor beta chains below were found in one sample sequenced in a study of shared clonotypes between healthy human individuals. The method was immunoSEQ multiplex PCR; TCRdb's version includes in-frame clones alone and lacks a portion of them. This sample carries over 850,000 clones, about 80% of them seen once, and the ten largest clones take roughly 0.62%. Sequencing was performed on memory CD4+ T cells from PBMCs. The subset denotes: CD45RA-negative fraction. The receptors were sampled from a man between 18 and 29 years old in good health. Some clones in this sample may be carry-over from other donors' samples.

V gene TRBV28 combines with J gene TRBJ2-1; D unresolved. V lost 7 bases and J lost 2, with 9 bases in between. Germline V lookup: CDR1 MDHEN, CDR2 SYDVKM. The CDR3 consists of 13 residues. The CDR3 loop is CASKRPPYNEQFF. In DNA form, the CDR3 reads TGTGCCAGCAAAAGGCCGCCCTACAATGAGCAGTTCTTC.

The genes are TRBV5-5 and TRBJ1-2; D is undetermined. CDR1 is SGHKS, CDR2 YYEKEE, per germline (reference sequence). Deletions cut 0 bases from V and 3 bases from J, with 9 bases between. This CDR3 contains 14 residues. CDR3 region: CASSLEGIDYGYTF. DNA for the CDR3: TGTGCCAGCAGCTTGGAAGGAATTGACTATGGCTACACCTTC.

About this clone itself: An end of the junction differs from the germline gene, which may be a read error. The sample has other DNA sequences that encode this CDR3 too. The genes are TRBV7-3 and TRBJ2-1; 14 bases match TRBD2. This CDR3 comprises 19 residues. Germline assignment: CDR1 SGHTA and CDR2 FQGTGA. DNA for the CDR3: TGTGCCAGCAGCCTAACCGGGACTAGCGGGAGAAGCTCCTACAATGAGCAGTTCTTC. It specifies CASSLTGTSGRSSYNEQFF.

The chain is built from TRBV30 and TRBJ2-2, with a possible D match to TRBD2 (5 bases). Trimming left V 0 bases short and J 4 bases short, with 9 bases between. Germline loops: CDR1 GTSNPN, CDR2 SVGIG (reference sequence). CDR3 length: 14 residues. The CDR3 nucleotides are TGTGCCTGGAGTGTACTAGTAGCCACCGGGGAGCTGTTTTTT. This encodes CAWSVLVATGELFF. Full variable domain (rest looked up from reference TRBV30 and TRBJ2-2): SQTIHQWPATLVQPVGSPLSLECTVEGTSNPNLYWYRQAAGRGLQLLFYSVGIGQISSEVPQNLSASRPQDRQFILSSKKLLLSDSGFYLCAWSVLVATGELFFGEGSRLTVL.

The V call is TRBV9, the J call TRBJ1-3, with D unclear. Germline V CDR1 and CDR2: SGDLS, YYNGEE. Deletions cut 4 bases from V and 6 bases from J, with 11 bases between. CDR3 length: 13 residues. The CDR3 here is CASSPGLENTIYF. As DNA, the CDR3 is TGTGCCAGCAGCCCTGGGCTAGAAAACACCATATATTTT.

The chain has TRBV28 and TRBJ1-1; D is possibly TRBD1 (6 bases). Trimming pared 6 bases from V and 4 bases from J, leaving 15 bases between. The CDR3 contains 14 residues. The germline V gene has CDR1 MDHEN and CDR2 SYDVKM. CDR3 DNA sequence: TGTGCCAGCAGCACCAGGGAAGGGGGCACTGAAGCTTTCTTT. Translated, it gives CASSTREGGTEAFF.

The chain couples TRBV12-5 to TRBJ1-1; no definite D call. Germline CDR1 LGHNT, CDR2 FRNRAP. Trimming pared 1 base from V and 4 bases from J, leaving 7 bases between. The CDR3 runs to 13 residues. The DNA for the CDR3 is TGTGCTAGTGGTTTGGAGCGAGGCACTGAAGCTTTCTTT. Its protein product is CASGLERGTEAFF. Full variable domain (outside the CDR3, taken from reference TRBV12-5 and TRBJ1-1): DARVTQTPRHKVTEMGQEVTMRCQPILGHNTVFWYRQTMMQGLELLAYFRNRAPLDDSGMPKDRFSAEMPDATLATLKIQPSEPRDSAVYFCASGLERGTEAFFGQGTRLTVV.

V and J are TRBV9 and TRBJ1-6; unclear D gene. The CDR3 runs to 13 residues. CDR1 SGDLS and CDR2 YYNGEE come from the germline V gene. V was trimmed by 0 bases and J by 7 bases, leaving 5 bases between them. The CDR3 nucleotides are TGTGCCAGCAGCGTAGCTCGGAATTCACCCCTCCACTTT. It encodes CASSVARNSPLHF.

This clone was picked up a small number of times. CDR3 sequence (DNA): TGTGCCAGCAGCCCCCGCCTAGCCGCCGGCAACATTCAGTACTTC. Encoded protein: CASSPRLAAGNIQYF. The genes are TRBV7-2 and TRBJ2-4, with D perhaps matching TRBD2 (5 bases). In germline, CDR1 is SGHTA, CDR2 FQGNSA. The CDR3 extends over 15 amino acids. V gave up 5 bases and J gave up 7 bases, with 18 bases separating them.

The rearrangement joins TRBV27 to TRBJ2-2, with 9 positions matching TRBD2. The germline gives CDR1 MNHEY, CDR2 SMNVEV (reference sequence). This CDR3 is 21 amino acids long. Unmatched junction bases numbered 19, after V lost 1 base and J lost 4 bases. CDR3 residues: CASSLFPLSWASGALTGELFF. CDR3 sequence (DNA): TGTGCCAGCAGTTTATTTCCCCTTAGTTGGGCTAGCGGGGCGCTCACCGGGGAGCTGTTTTTT.

On this clone: Other DNA variants within this sample encode the same CDR3. The genes are TRBV7-8 and TRBJ2-7; D possibly corresponds to TRBD2 (5 bases). CDR1 and CDR2 (germline): SGHVS, FQNEAQ. This CDR3 spans 13 amino acids. V gave up 0 bases and J gave up 2 bases, with 5 bases separating them. The CDR3: CASSLAGAYEQYF. The CDR3 bases are TGTGCCAGCAGCTTAGCGGGAGCCTACGAGCAGTACTTC.

This sequence joins TRBV7-3 and TRBJ2-2; D call uncertain. Germline V gene lookup returns CDR1 SGHTA and CDR2 FQGTGA. The germline V and J ends were trimmed by 1 base and 5 bases, with 8 bases remaining between them. The CDR3 covers 14 residues. DNA of the CDR3: TGTGCCAGCAGCTTAAGGCCGATAACCGGGGAGCTGTTTTTT. Encoded protein: CASSLRPITGELFF.

The chain couples TRBV5-4 to TRBJ2-3; no definite D call. CDR3 length: 12 amino acids. The germline V gene has CDR1 SGHNT and CDR2 YYREEE (reference sequence). Trimming removed 0 bases from V and 4 bases from J, with 3 bases in between. The DNA for the CDR3 is TGTGCCAGCAGCTTGGCAGCAGATACGCAGTATTTT. Protein product: CASSLAADTQYF.

Worth noting for this clone: A much larger clone lies one base from this, so it may be a read error. V usage is TRBV14 and J usage is TRBJ2-6; possible D gene TRBD1, 5 bases. Per the germline V gene, CDR1 is SGHDN and CDR2 is FVKESK. There are 14 residues in the CDR3. In DNA form, the CDR3 reads TGTGCCAGCAGCCTTGTCTCTGGGGCCAACGTCCTGATTTTC. Translating gives CASSLVSGANVLIF.

The genes are TRBV5-4 and TRBJ1-2; weak D call: TRBD1 (5 bases). The CDR3 has 14 amino acids. Trimming took off 1 base at V and 4 bases at J, with 11 bases between the two ends. Looked up from germline, CDR1 is SGHNT and CDR2 is YYREEE (reference sequence). The CDR3 DNA follows: TGTGCCAGCAGCTTGAGGGAGGGGAGCTATGGCTACACCTTC. This gives the protein CASSLREGSYGYTF.

The chain uses TRBV18 and TRBJ2-1; 9 bases match TRBD2. Germline V gene lookup returns CDR1 KGHSH and CDR2 LQKENI. The ends lost 0 bases at V and 5 bases at J; junction bases unmatched: 5. The CDR3 is 16 amino acids. DNA of the CDR3: TGTGCCAGCTCACCACCGGGCGGGAGGGCGGACAATGAGCAGTTCTTC. Protein product: CASSPPGGRADNEQFF. Variable domain in full (rest from reference TRBV18 and TRBJ2-1): NAGVMQNPRHLVRRRGQEARLRCSPMKGHSHVYWYRQLPEEGLKFMVYLQKENIIDESGMPKERFSAEFPKEGPSILRIQQVVRGDSAAYFCASSPPGGRADNEQFFGPGTRLTVL.

V usage is TRBV7-8 and J usage is TRBJ2-1; TRBD1 is a possible D gene (5 bases). Trimming left V 4 bases short and J 2 bases short, with 15 bases between. CDR1 and CDR2 (germline): SGHVS, FQNEAQ. The CDR3 is 16 amino acids. The CDR3 region has the DNA TGTGCCAGCAGCTCCGTGGGGCGGAACACCTACAATGAGCAGTTCTTC. Translated: CASSSVGRNTYNEQFF.